This is a list of T cell receptor beta chains from one sample in a study of CD8+CD57+ T cells in acquired aplastic anemia. MiXCR, run by TCRdb on the reads, gives a single entry per CDR3 protein. This sample has approximately 170,000 distinct CDR3 sequences, with about half found just once. The specimen sequenced was sorted CD4+, CD8+, or CD8+CD57+ T cells (not recorded which) from PBMCs. These receptors all come from a human donor with aplastic anemia. The CDR3 runs from the conserved cysteine through the conserved F or W. The D gene is left open where the match is weak. Size values are once, few and many counts, or a class for expanded clones, and some rows have none.

clone_size j_call v_call d_call cdr3_aa cdr3_nt
many TRBJ2-1 TRBV20-1 TRBD1 CSAIRDRSYNEQFF TGCAGTGCTATACGGGACAGGTCCTACAATGAGCAGTTCTTC
NA TRBJ2-1 TRBV11-2 NA CASSRDTGGYNEQFF TGTGCCAGCAGCCGGGACACGGGGGGCTACAATGAGCAGTTCTTC
many TRBJ2-3 TRBV12-3/TRBV12-4 NA CASSLMGEAVGYTQYF TGTGCCAGCAGTCTCATGGGGGAGGCGGTAGGGTATACGCAGTATTTT
many TRBJ2-6 TRBV6-1 TRBD2 CASSLGLAGGVSGANVLTF TGTGCCAGCAGCCTCGGACTAGCGGGGGGGGTCTCTGGGGCCAACGTCCTGACTTTC
many TRBJ2-2 TRBV4-3 NA CASSLRILNTGELFF TGCGCCAGCAGCCTTAGGATCTTGAACACCGGGGAGCTGTTTTTT
many TRBJ2-7 TRBV5-8 NA CASSLDRRSGGEQYF TGTGCCAGCAGCTTGGACAGGCGGTCTGGCGGCGAGCAGTACTTC
NA TRBJ1-3 TRBV7-2 NA CASSFTGSGNTTYF TGTGCCAGCAGCTTTACGGGGTCTGGAAACACCACATATTTT
NA TRBJ1-6 TRBV7-9 NA CASSSGAPLHF TGTGCCAGCAGCTCTGGAGCCCCCCTCCACTTT
many TRBJ1-2 TRBV6-1 TRBD1 CASSRLSGTGDGYTF TGTGCCAGCAGCCGACTCTCCGGGACAGGGGATGGCTACACCTTC
many TRBJ1-4 TRBV4-3 NA CASSQKGGNEKLFF TGCGCCAGCAGCCAAAAGGGGGGTAATGAAAAACTGTTTTTT
many TRBJ1-2 TRBV7-9 NA CASSLELRGYTF TGTGCCAGCAGCCTCGAATTGCGGGGCTACACCTTC
NA TRBJ1-1 TRBV3-1 TRBD1 CASSGTGGPEAFF TGTGCCAGCAGCGGGACAGGGGGACCTGAAGCTTTCTTT
NA TRBJ2-1 TRBV4-2 NA CASGSLQGPLLNEQFF TGTGCCAGCGGATCCTTACAGGGCCCACTACTCAATGAGCAGTTCTTC
NA TRBJ2-3 TRBV5-1 NA CASSTSRGTDTQYF TGCGCCAGCTCGACTAGTCGGGGTACAGATACGCAGTATTTC
NA TRBJ1-4 TRBV19 TRBD1 CASMPLGQGAMGKLFF TGTGCCAGTATGCCCCTGGGGCAGGGGGCTATGGGCAAACTGTTTTTT
few TRBJ1-1 TRBV29-1 NA CSVSAGVTEAFF TGCAGCGTCTCCGCAGGGGTTACTGAAGCTTTCTTT
NA TRBJ2-5 TRBV5-4 TRBD2 CASSLWLAGGQETQYF TGTGCCAGCAGCTTGTGGCTAGCGGGGGGACAAGAGACCCAGTACTTC
many TRBJ2-2 TRBV10-1 NA CASSESDPRGELFF TGCGCCAGCAGTGAGTCCGACCCGCGGGGGGAGCTGTTTTTT
many TRBJ1-3 TRBV20-1 NA CSASTGTNSGNTIYF TGCAGTGCTAGTACGGGCACAAACTCTGGAAACACCATATATTTT
NA TRBJ1-2 TRBV12-3/TRBV12-4 NA CASSLAHSPGYGYTF TGTGCCAGCAGTTTAGCGCACAGCCCGGGCTATGGCTACACCTTC
medium-sized TRBJ2-7 TRBV10-3 TRBD1 CATSDRGYEQYF TGTGCCACCTCGGACAGGGGTTACGAGCAGTACTTC
many TRBJ2-2 TRBV7-3 NA CASSSHPGTFNTGELFF TGTGCCAGCAGCTCCCACCCCGGGACCTTCAACACCGGGGAGCTGTTTTTT
many TRBJ2-5 TRBV6-6 TRBD1 CASSYTGTGGRETQYF TGTGCCAGCAGTTACACCGGGACAGGGGGGAGGGAGACCCAGTACTTC
many TRBJ2-5 TRBV19 NA CASSIDEGGTSRGTLRTQYF TGTGCCAGTAGTATAGATGAAGGGGGCACATCGCGGGGGACCCTGCGGACCCAGTACTTC
NA TRBJ1-3 TRBV10-3 TRBD1 CAISAGTGTSGNTIYF TGTGCCATCAGTGCCGGGACAGGGACGTCTGGAAACACCATATATTTT
NA TRBJ2-3 TRBV2 NA CASSEIGDTQYF TGTGCCAGCAGTGAAATAGGGGATACGCAGTATTTT
many TRBJ1-1 TRBV30 NA CAWSGSDGTEAFF TGTGCCTGGAGTGGGTCAGACGGGACTGAAGCTTTCTTT
NA TRBJ1-1 TRBV10-3 TRBD1 CAISGGQGARAEAFF TGTGCCATCAGCGGAGGACAGGGGGCGCGGGCTGAAGCTTTCTTT
few TRBJ1-1 TRBV29-1 NA CSVEGRMNTEAFF TGCAGCGTGGAAGGACGGATGAACACTGAAGCTTTCTTT
many TRBJ2-7 TRBV2 NA CASTALEQYF TGTGCCAGCACGGCTCTCGAGCAGTACTTC
many TRBJ1-1 TRBV19 NA CASSIDGGIDTEAFF TGTGCCAGTAGTATAGATGGCGGGATCGACACTGAAGCTTTCTTT
few TRBJ2-3 TRBV27 TRBD2 CASSFGRGGRRTDTQYF TGTGCCAGCAGTTTCGGCAGAGGCGGGAGGCGCACAGATACGCAGTATTTT
NA TRBJ1-5 TRBV29-1 NA CSVQGQGISAPQHF TGCAGCGTTCAAGGGCAGGGCATCAGCGCGCCCCAGCATTTT
many TRBJ1-2 TRBV25-1 NA CASDSGTRNYGYTF TGTGCCAGCGATTCCGGGACCCGAAACTATGGCTACACCTTC
few TRBJ2-3 TRBV12-3/TRBV12-4 TRBD2 CASSFRRGGTDTQYF TGTGCCAGCAGTTTCCGGCGGGGGGGCACAGATACGCAGTATTTT
few TRBJ2-3 TRBV10-1 TRBD2 CASSESLTTSGSTDTQYF TGCGCCAGCAGTGAGTCCTTAACCACTAGCGGGTCGACAGATACGCAGTATTTT
many TRBJ1-2 TRBV6-1 NA CASSAGPNYGYTF TGTGCCAGCAGCGCTGGACCGAACTATGGCTACACCTTC
once TRBJ2-7 TRBV7-9 NA CAWSVKGVGEQYF TGTGCCTGGAGTGTTAAGGGAGTGGGAGAGCAGTACTTC
many TRBJ1-2 TRBV7-9 TRBD1 CASSFAGGAGYGYTF TGTGCCAGCAGCTTCGCAGGGGGGGCTGGGTATGGCTACACCTTC
many TRBJ2-5 TRBV9 NA CASSVVGGSETQYF TGTGCCAGCAGCGTAGTTGGGGGCAGTGAGACCCAGTACTTC
NA TRBJ2-5 TRBV29-1 TRBD2 CSVGSAGGAPQETQYF TGCAGCGTAGGCTCGGCGGGGGGGGCCCCCCAAGAGACCCAGTACTTC
many TRBJ1-6 TRBV3-1 NA CASSRDGNSPLHF TGTGCCAGCAGCCGGGACGGCAATTCACCCCTCCACTTT
NA TRBJ2-5 TRBV29-1 TRBD1 CSTDPSQGEETQYF TGCAGCACTGACCCCAGCCAGGGGGAAGAGACCCAGTACTTC
NA TRBJ2-5 TRBV2 NA CASSERGYQETQYF TGTGCCAGCAGTGAAAGGGGGTACCAAGAGACCCAGTACTTC
NA TRBJ2-3 TRBV4-3 NA CASSQEQRDTQYF TGCGCCAGCAGCCAAGAGCAGAGAGATACGCAGTATTTT
many TRBJ1-2 TRBV4-2 NA CASSVQEFYGYTF TGTGCCAGCAGCGTACAGGAATTCTATGGCTACACCTTC
many TRBJ1-6 TRBV12-3/TRBV12-4 TRBD1 CASRTGTVNSPLHF TGTGCCAGCAGAACAGGGACAGTCAATTCACCCCTCCACTTT
once TRBJ2-1 TRBV10-2 TRBD1 CASSQGRGSYNEQFF TGCGCCAGCAGCCAAGGCAGGGGGTCCTACAATGAGCAGTTCTTC
few TRBJ2-3 TRBV6-2/TRBV6-3 NA CASSPQGVLDTQYF TGTGCCAGCAGTCCCCAAGGGGTACTAGATACGCAGTATTTT
once TRBJ2-7 TRBV6-1 NA CASTDGVEQYF TGTGCCAGCACCGACGGGGTCGAGCAGTACTTC
NA TRBJ2-5 TRBV5-1 TRBD2 CASSSGLAGMSPPRETQYF TGCGCCAGCAGCTCGGGACTAGCGGGGATGTCCCCACCGCGAGAGACCCAGTACTTC
many TRBJ2-1 TRBV20-1 NA CSARAAEQFF TGCAGTGCCCGCGCGGCTGAGCAGTTCTTC
few TRBJ2-7 TRBV7-6 NA CASSMGPSYEQYF TGTGCTAGCAGCATGGGGCCATCCTACGAGCAGTACTTC
NA TRBJ2-2 TRBV29-1 NA CSVGRTNTGELFF TGCAGCGTCGGACGCACGAACACCGGGGAGCTGTTTTTT
NA TRBJ2-3 TRBV19 NA CASSPPGQYDTQYF TGTGCCAGTAGTCCCCCCGGACAGTATGATACGCAGTATTTT
many TRBJ2-5 TRBV6-1 NA CASSEVGKEETQYF TGTGCCAGCAGTGAAGTGGGGAAGGAAGAGACCCAGTACTTC
many TRBJ1-2 TRBV29-1 NA CSVPRRQYGYTF TGCAGCGTACCACGGAGACAGTATGGCTACACCTTC
NA TRBJ2-1 TRBV13 TRBD2 CASSRGGAPRDNEQFF TGTGCCAGCAGCCGCGGGGGGGCCCCACGGGACAATGAGCAGTTCTTC
many TRBJ2-7 TRBV6-4 TRBD1 CASSASQGAYEQYF TGTGCCAGCAGTGCCTCCCAGGGGGCCTACGAGCAGTACTTC
once TRBJ2-7 TRBV24-1 TRBD1 CATRRNGTGSYEQYF TGTGCCACCAGAAGGAACGGGACAGGGTCCTACGAGCAGTACTTC